Presented here are 32 T cell receptor beta chains from one specimen sequenced in a study of cytomegalovirus exposure and HLA in healthy donors (dated by TCRdb to the late 2010s). The protocol used for the library was the immunoSEQ multiplex PCR assay. For the multiplex PCR, a mixture combining 60 forward primers for TCR Vbeta segments and 13 reverse primers for TCR Jbeta segments was used. TCRdb re-hosts the immuneACCESS table, in-frame sequences only. Its copies lack some clones; in the studies checked, an unresolved V gene accounts for under half of them, and the cause for the rest is not known. The sample table contains 150,000 to 200,000 clones; only one count was recorded for under 70% of them. Of the sample, less than 3.5% falls within the top ten clones. Sequencing used PBMCs. These receptors were taken from a woman aged 40 to 50 in good health and CMV-seropositive.

The V gene is TRBV28, the J gene TRBJ1-4; maybe TRBD1 (5 bases). Germline CDR1 MDHEN, CDR2 SYDVKM. This CDR3 is 15 amino acids long. Deletions cut 7 bases from V and 5 bases from J, with 17 bases between. CDR3 sequence (DNA): TGTGCCAGCAAATTGATCCAGGGCTCAAATGAAAAACTGTTTTTT. Translated: CASKLIQGSNEKLFF.

The J gene is TRBJ2-5, the V gene TRBV7-2, with 7 bases fitting TRBD1. V lost 5 bases and J lost 3; bases outside the gene matches: 3. Germline assignment: CDR1 SGHTA and CDR2 FQGNSA. CDR3 length equals 13 residues. Here the CDR3 DNA reads TGTGCCAGCAGCCGGGACAGAAAAGAGACCCAGTACTTC. Residues: CASSRDRKETQYF.

This chain's CDR3 is CASSYSTGNYGYTF. The CDR3 region has the DNA TGTGCCAGCAGTTACTCGACAGGAAACTATGGCTACACCTTC. The chain uses TRBV6-6 and TRBJ1-2; D perhaps matches TRBD1 (6 bases). Germline assignment: CDR1 MNHNY and CDR2 SVGAGI (reference sequence). The CDR3 contains 14 residues. Trimming left V 0 bases short and J 2 bases short, with 7 bases between.

This sequence joins TRBV29-1 and TRBJ2-3, with 10 bases lining up with TRBD2. The CDR3 is 14 amino acids. The germline CDR1 and CDR2 sequences are SQVTM and ANQGSEA. V dropped 3 bases and J dropped 8; count of bases not matched to a gene: 8. The CDR3 region is CSVDSLAGGGTQYF. In DNA form, the CDR3 reads TGCAGCGTTGACAGTTTAGCGGGGGGAGGTACGCAGTATTTT.

The chain recombines TRBV6-5 with TRBJ2-1; 8 bases line up with TRBD1. Germline-derived CDR1 and CDR2 are MNHEY and SVGAGI. This CDR3 contains 14 residues. Unmatched junction bases numbered 4, after V lost 6 bases and J lost 3 bases. The CDR3 coding sequence is TGTGCCAGCAGCCGGGACAGGATCTACAATGAGCAGTTCTTC. It yields the protein CASSRDRIYNEQFF.

This clone was counted between two and nine times. The rearrangement joins TRBV2 to TRBJ2-7, with D tentatively TRBD2 (6 bases). The V gene lost 8 bases and the J gene lost 2 bases, with 16 bases spanning the gap. This CDR3 contains 14 residues. Per the germline V gene, CDR1 is SNHLY and CDR2 is FYNNEI. The CDR3 protein is CASLKNSGTYEQYF. The CDR3, as DNA: TGTGCCAGCTTAAAAAATAGCGGAACCTACGAGCAGTACTTC.

The V call is TRBV6-6, the J call TRBJ2-5, with 8 bases that match TRBD1. The CDR3 is 14 residues long. The junction had 7 bases not matched to a gene; V was cut back by 6 bases and J by 4 bases. Germline lookup yields CDR1 MNHNY and CDR2 SVGAGI (reference sequence). The CDR3, as DNA: TGTGCCAGCAGCTCGACAGGGGACGTAGAGACCCAGTACTTC. Protein: CASSSTGDVETQYF.

This clone was recorded only once. The chain uses TRBV5-6 and TRBJ1-5; 7 bases are a match to TRBD1. There are 14 residues in the CDR3. Germline CDR1 reads SGHDT; CDR2 reads YYEEEE. V shed 2 bases and J 4 bases; nucleotides not matched to a gene: 3. In DNA form, the CDR3 reads TGTGCCAGCAGCTTAGGGACAGCAAATCAGCCCCAGCATTTT. Its protein is CASSLGTANQPQHF.

The chain uses TRBV28 and TRBJ2-2, with 10 nucleotides matching TRBD1. The CDR3 is 14 residues long. The germline CDR1 and CDR2 sequences are MDHEN and SYDVKM. V lost 8 bases to trimming and J lost 2 bases; unmatched junction nucleotides: 2. The CDR3 sequence: CASWDRGNTGELFF. In DNA, the CDR3 is TGTGCCAGCTGGGACAGGGGTAACACCGGGGAGCTGTTTTTT.

As DNA, the CDR3 is TGTGCCAGCAGTTTAGGGGGACTGAACCATGGCTACACCTTC. As protein: CASSLGGLNHGYTF. This chain connects TRBV27 to TRBJ1-2, with D possibly TRBD1 on 5 matching bases. V lost 2 bases, J lost 6 bases, and 13 bases lay in between. The CDR3 length is 14 residues. Germline lookup yields CDR1 MNHEY and CDR2 SMNVEV (reference sequence).

The chain has TRBV7-9 and TRBJ1-1, with TRBD1 as a possible D gene (6 bases). V shed 7 bases and J shed 3 bases, with 9 bases lying between them. Germline-derived CDR1 and CDR2 are SEHNR and FQNEAQ (reference sequence). This CDR3 comprises 12 residues. The CDR3 sequence: CASMRGYTEAFF. The CDR3 nucleotides read TGTGCCAGCATGAGGGGGTACACTGAAGCTTTCTTT.

In its sample, this clone was seen a few times. The chain is built from TRBV28 and TRBJ2-1; D gene unclear. V was cut by 3 bases and J by 4 bases, with 7 bases left in between. This CDR3 contains 13 residues. Germline V lookup: CDR1 MDHEN, CDR2 SYDVKM. CDR3 sequence (DNA): TGTGCCAGCAGTTTCGCGAATTACAATGAGCAGTTCTTC. This gives the protein CASSFANYNEQFF.

The chain has TRBV6-5 and TRBJ1-1; 7 bases align to TRBD1. This CDR3 has 15 residues. The germline CDR1 and CDR2 sequences are MNHEY and SVGAGI. The V gene end was trimmed by 2 bases and the J gene end by 9 bases; junction bases not matched to a gene: 12. The CDR3 DNA reads TGTGCCAGCAGTTACCCCGGACAGGACAAAGGAAAAGCTTTCTTT. This codes for CASSYPGQDKGKAFF.

This rearrangement joins TRBV13 to TRBJ2-1; TRBD2 aligns across 7 bases. V gave up 6 bases and J gave up 2 bases; unmatched junction bases: 7. The CDR3 has 15 amino acids. Per germline, CDR1 PRHDT and CDR2 FYEKMQ (reference sequence). Here the CDR3 DNA reads TGTGCCAGCAGTCGACGGGGGGTTACCTACAATGAGCAGTTCTTC. Protein sequence: CASSRRGVTYNEQFF.

The chain couples TRBV7-3 to TRBJ2-1, with 11 bases matching TRBD2. J was trimmed by 4 bases and V by 5 bases; bases with no gene match: 7. The CDR3 is 16 residues long. The V gene's germline CDR1 is SGHTA and CDR2 FQGTGA. The DNA for the CDR3 is TGTGCCAGCAGCGTACTAGCGGGAGCTCTTTACAATGAGCAGTTCTTC. It translates to CASSVLAGALYNEQFF.

The rearrangement links TRBV6-4 to TRBJ1-2; 7 bases match TRBD1. This CDR3 is 13 amino acids long. CDR1 is MRHNA and CDR2 is SNTAGT in the germline V gene. V shed 5 bases and J 2 bases; nucleotides not matched to a gene: 2. The CDR3 spells CASSPGQNYGYTF. In DNA, the CDR3 is TGTGCCAGCAGTCCGGGACAGAACTATGGCTACACCTTC.

This clone was counted only a few times. The V gene is TRBV18, the J gene TRBJ1-3; 9 nucleotides agree with TRBD1. The CDR3 consists of 20 residues. The trim removed 2 bases at V and 0 bases at J, leaving 14 bases unmatched. Germline assignment: CDR1 KGHSH and CDR2 LQKENI. The CDR3 is CASSPSGTGLKGPSGNTIYF. CDR3 in DNA: TGTGCCAGCTCACCAAGCGGGACAGGGCTAAAAGGGCCCTCTGGAAACACCATATATTTT.

The chain links TRBV29-1 to TRBJ2-2; TRBD2 is a possible D gene (7 bases). CDR3 length: 13 residues. The germline gives CDR1 SQVTM, CDR2 ANQGSEA. V lost 6 bases to trimming and J lost 6 bases, with 14 bases between them. The CDR3 spells CSVEGGAAGELFF. CDR3 sequence (DNA): TGCAGCGTCGAGGGGGGGGCGGCCGGGGAGCTGTTTTTT.

This chain links TRBV18 with TRBJ2-7, with D perhaps TRBD1 (7 bases). Trimming took 3 bases from V and 2 from J, leaving 11 bases between them. This CDR3 has 14 residues. In germline, CDR1 is KGHSH, CDR2 LQKENI. In DNA, the CDR3 is TGTGCCAGCTCACCGGGCGGGACAGCCTACGAGCAGTACTTC. This codes for CASSPGGTAYEQYF.

The chain combines TRBV6-1 with TRBJ1-6, with a weak D call TRBD1 (5 bases). Trimming left V 4 bases short and J 9 bases short, with 13 bases between. The germline V gene has CDR1 MNHNS and CDR2 SASEGT. The CDR3 consists of 14 residues. The CDR3 sequence: CASSGSLGGSPLHF. The CDR3 DNA follows: TGTGCCAGCAGTGGAAGTCTGGGGGGTTCACCCCTCCACTTT.

The chain is built from TRBV28 and TRBJ2-7; 7 bases are a match to TRBD1. CDR1 and CDR2 from the germline V gene are MDHEN and SYDVKM. The CDR3 consists of 13 residues. The V and J ends lost 10 bases and 4 bases, in that order; junction bases with no gene match: 10. The CDR3 region is CATRKQGTYEQYF. DNA for the CDR3: TGTGCCACGAGGAAACAGGGGACGTACGAGCAGTACTTC.

This clone was counted only a few times. The chain carries TRBV10-3 and TRBJ2-7; D perhaps matches TRBD2 (5 bases). V lost 10 bases and J lost 0, with 13 bases in between. There are 13 residues in the CDR3. CDR1 and CDR2 from the germline V gene are ENHRY and SYGVKD. The CDR3 sequence: CATGLPASYEQYF. In DNA, the CDR3 is TGTGCCACCGGACTCCCAGCCTCCTACGAGCAGTACTTC.

To note about this clone: Mismatch with germline at one junction end may stem from a read error. Other DNA sequences in the same sample also yield this CDR3. This rearrangement joins TRBV5-4 to TRBJ1-1; 10 bases line up with TRBD1. Germline assignment: CDR1 SGHNT and CDR2 YYREEE (reference sequence). The CDR3 length is 14 residues. The CDR3 DNA reads TGTGCCTTAGGACAGGGGGTGACGAACACTGAGGCTTTCTTT. It encodes CALGQGVTNTEAFF. The full variable domain, rest sourced from reference TRBV5-4 and TRBJ1-1, is ETGVTQSPTHLIKTRGQQVTLRCSSQSGHNTVSWYQQALGQGPQFIFQYYREEENGRGNFPPRFSGLQFPNYSSELNVNALELDDSALYLCALGQGVTNTEAFFGQGTRLTVV.

About this clone: The sample carries other DNA sequences with the same CDR3. The rearrangement links TRBV5-1 to TRBJ1-1; 8 bases agree with TRBD1. The germline V gene has CDR1 SGHRS and CDR2 YFSETQ. This CDR3 has 14 residues. Germline trimming cut 4 bases from V and 4 bases from J; bases unmatched to any gene: 6. CDR3: CASSGTGTGTEAFF. As DNA, the CDR3 is TGCGCCAGCAGCGGGACCGGGACAGGCACTGAAGCTTTCTTT.

The chain employs TRBV21-1 and TRBJ2-7; TRBD1, the table's D call, was not compared with the DNA. TRBV21-1 is a pseudogene. This CDR3 region has 15 residues. CDR3 sequence reads: CASSRSGQGNYEQYF. For the CDR3, the DNA is TGTGCCAGCAGCAGGTCCGGACAGGGCAACTACGAGCAGTACTTC.

This clone was counted between two and nine times. V usage is TRBV6-6 and J usage is TRBJ2-2; TRBD1 is a possible D gene (7 bases). Trimming stripped 7 bases from V and 5 bases from J, with 14 bases between. Germline lookup yields CDR1 MNHNY and CDR2 SVGAGI (reference sequence). The CDR3 covers 14 residues. CDR3 DNA: TGTGCCAGCATCCCAGGGGGGTTTACCGGGGAGCTGTTTTTT. Its protein is CASIPGGFTGELFF.

The chain carries TRBV27 and TRBJ2-2; 9 bases fit TRBD2. CDR3 length: 16 residues. The junction had 9 bases not matched to a gene; V was cut back by 5 bases and J by 5 bases. Per the germline V gene, CDR1 is MNHEY and CDR2 is SMNVEV (reference sequence). DNA of the CDR3: TGTGCCAGCAGTCCCGAGCGGGGGGTCAGAACCGGGGAGCTGTTTTTT. Residues: CASSPERGVRTGELFF.

Regarding this clone: Sequence at one end of the junction differs from germline and may be a read error. At the DNA level, this CDR3 is encoded by other sequences in the same sample as well. The J gene is TRBJ1-4, the V gene TRBV25-1; D might be TRBD1 (5 bases). The CDR3 runs 14 residues. The germline V gene has CDR1 MGHDK and CDR2 SYGVNS. The CDR3 spells CASRNGQGDTKLFF. In DNA, the CDR3 is TGTGCCAGCAGAAACGGGCAGGGCGATACAAAACTCTTTTTT.

This chain joins TRBV29-1 and TRBJ2-1; 10 bases agree with TRBD2. The junction had 6 bases not matched to a gene; V was cut back by 3 bases and J by 1 base. Germline V CDR1 and CDR2: SQVTM, ANQGSEA. There are 16 residues in the CDR3. The CDR3 loop is CSVELAGEGSYNEQFF. Written as DNA, the CDR3 is TGCAGCGTTGAGCTAGCGGGAGAGGGGTCCTACAATGAGCAGTTCTTC.

This chain links TRBV5-1 with TRBJ2-3; the match to TRBD2 covers 8 bases. This CDR3 has 17 amino acids. The germline V gene has CDR1 SGHRS and CDR2 YFSETQ. J gave up 1 base and V 4 bases, and 11 bases lay outside the gene matches. The CDR3 DNA is TGCGCCAGCAGCCGGACGGGGGGGGGCCAGGGCACAGATACGCAGTATTTT. This codes for CASSRTGGGQGTDTQYF.

This chain uses TRBV25-1 with TRBJ2-3, with TRBD2 as a possible D gene (5 bases). This CDR3 is 13 amino acids long. In germline, CDR1 is MGHDK, CDR2 SYGVNS. The germline V and J ends were trimmed by 4 bases and 2 bases, with 7 bases remaining between them. In DNA form, the CDR3 reads TGTGCCAGCAGTGGGCTAGCCACAGATACGCAGTATTTT. It translates to CASSGLATDTQYF.

The rearrangement joins TRBV19 to TRBJ2-1; 8 nucleotides align to TRBD1. Germline-derived CDR1 and CDR2 are LNHDA and SQIVND (reference sequence). With V trimmed by 6 bases and J by 5 bases, 3 bases remained unmatched. The CDR3 length is 13 residues. The chain's CDR3 is CASSWDRHNEQFF. The CDR3 coding sequence is TGTGCCAGTAGCTGGGACAGGCACAATGAGCAGTTCTTC.